This TCR beta chain was sequenced in a study of T cell responses to AZD1222 COVID-19 vaccine. About the research overall: Doses given second, at about 4 or about 12 weeks, were pooled. Study-wide results and caveats: The study identified only a handful of AZD1222 recipients as seropositive at baseline. Most donors were white British and more were female, and clonal diversity was possibly underestimated.

TCRdb keeps only in-frame clones here, not all; method: immunoSEQ multiplex PCR. The sample holds some 120,000 clones, about nine tenths seen once. V was clipped by 5 bases and J by 6 bases; unmatched bases: 2. CDR3 length: 12 amino acids. The germline V gene encodes CDR1 MGHRA and CDR2 YSYEKL. As concerns this clone: Its specificity is unknown.

The chain carries TRBV4-1 and TRBJ2-3, with 7 bases aligning to TRBD2. The TCR was taken from an adult in good health. Sequenced here: peripheral blood, sampled on day 0 of AZD1222 vaccination. CDR3 nucleotides: TGCGCCAGCAGCTTGGGGGGGGATACGCAGTATTTT. Encoded protein: CASSLGGDTQYF.